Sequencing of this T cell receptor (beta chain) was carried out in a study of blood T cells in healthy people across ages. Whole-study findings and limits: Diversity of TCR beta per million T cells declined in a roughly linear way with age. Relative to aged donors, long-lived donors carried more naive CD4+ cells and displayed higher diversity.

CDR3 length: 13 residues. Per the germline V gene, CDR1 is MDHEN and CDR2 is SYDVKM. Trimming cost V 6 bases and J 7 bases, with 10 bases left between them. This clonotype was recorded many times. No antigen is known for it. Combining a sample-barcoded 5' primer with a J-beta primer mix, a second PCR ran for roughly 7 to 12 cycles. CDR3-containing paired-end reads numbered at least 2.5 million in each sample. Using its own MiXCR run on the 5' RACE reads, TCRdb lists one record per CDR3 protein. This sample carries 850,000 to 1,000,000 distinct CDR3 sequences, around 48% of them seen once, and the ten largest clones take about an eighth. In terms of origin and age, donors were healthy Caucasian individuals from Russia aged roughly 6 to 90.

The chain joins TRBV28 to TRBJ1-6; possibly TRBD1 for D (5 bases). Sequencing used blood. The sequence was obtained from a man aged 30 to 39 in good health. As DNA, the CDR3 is TGTGCCAGCAGGGGCTGGGGGAATTCACCCCTCCACTTT. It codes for CASRGWGNSPLHF.